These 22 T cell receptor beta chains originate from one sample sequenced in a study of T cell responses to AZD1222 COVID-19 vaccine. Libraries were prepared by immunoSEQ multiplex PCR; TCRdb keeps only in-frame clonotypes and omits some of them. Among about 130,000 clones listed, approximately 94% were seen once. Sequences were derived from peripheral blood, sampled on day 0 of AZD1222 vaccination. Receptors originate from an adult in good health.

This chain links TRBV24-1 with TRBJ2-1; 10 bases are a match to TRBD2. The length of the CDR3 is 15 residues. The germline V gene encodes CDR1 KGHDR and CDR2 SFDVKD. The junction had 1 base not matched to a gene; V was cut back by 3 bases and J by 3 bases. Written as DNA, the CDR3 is TGTGCCACCAGTGATACTAGCGGGATCTACAATGAGCAGTTCTTC. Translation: CATSDTSGIYNEQFF.

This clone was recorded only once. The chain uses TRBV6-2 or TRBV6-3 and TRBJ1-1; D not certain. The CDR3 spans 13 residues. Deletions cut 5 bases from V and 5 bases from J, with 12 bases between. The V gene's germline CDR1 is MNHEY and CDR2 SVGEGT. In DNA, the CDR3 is TGTGCCAGCAGTCTGAGGGTTTTGACTGAAGCTTTCTTT. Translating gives CASSLRVLTEAFF.

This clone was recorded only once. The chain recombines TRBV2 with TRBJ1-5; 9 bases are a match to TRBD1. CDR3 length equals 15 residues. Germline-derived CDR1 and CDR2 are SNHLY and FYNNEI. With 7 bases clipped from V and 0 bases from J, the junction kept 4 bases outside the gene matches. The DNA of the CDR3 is TGTGCCAGCACTGGACAGGGGTCTAGCAATCAGCCCCAGCATTTT. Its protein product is CASTGQGSSNQPQHF.

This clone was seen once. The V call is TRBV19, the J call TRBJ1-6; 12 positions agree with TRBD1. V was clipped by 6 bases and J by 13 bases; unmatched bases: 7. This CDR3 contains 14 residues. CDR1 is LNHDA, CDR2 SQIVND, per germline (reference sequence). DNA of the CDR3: TGTGCCAGTAGCCCGGGACAGGGGGCTGATCCCCTCCACTTT. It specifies CASSPGQGADPLHF.

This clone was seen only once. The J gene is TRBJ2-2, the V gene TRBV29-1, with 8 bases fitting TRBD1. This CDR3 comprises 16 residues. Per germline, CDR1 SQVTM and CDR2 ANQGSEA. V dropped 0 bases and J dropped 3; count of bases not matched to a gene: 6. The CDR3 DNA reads TGCAGCGTTGAAGATTGGCAGGGGGCAGACACCGGGGAGCTGTTTTTT. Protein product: CSVEDWQGADTGELFF.

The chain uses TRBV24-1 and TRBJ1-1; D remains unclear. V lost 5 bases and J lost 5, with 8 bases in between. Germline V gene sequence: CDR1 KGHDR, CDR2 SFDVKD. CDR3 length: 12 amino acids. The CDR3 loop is CATSGEETEAFF. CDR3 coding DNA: TGTGCCACCAGTGGAGAGGAGACTGAAGCTTTCTTT.

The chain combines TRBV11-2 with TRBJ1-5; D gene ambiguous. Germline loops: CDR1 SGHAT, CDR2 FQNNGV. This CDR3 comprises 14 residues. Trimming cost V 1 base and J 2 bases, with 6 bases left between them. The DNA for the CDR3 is TGTGCCAGCAGCTTAGCAGCCGGCAATCAGCCCCAGCATTTT. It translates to CASSLAAGNQPQHF.

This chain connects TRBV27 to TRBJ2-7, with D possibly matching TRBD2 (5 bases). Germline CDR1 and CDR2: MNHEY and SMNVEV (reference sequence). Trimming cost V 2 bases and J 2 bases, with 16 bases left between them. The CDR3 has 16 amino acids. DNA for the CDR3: TGTGCCAGCAGTTTAGTAGGGAGCCGTTCCCCCTACGAGCAGTACTTC. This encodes CASSLVGSRSPYEQYF.

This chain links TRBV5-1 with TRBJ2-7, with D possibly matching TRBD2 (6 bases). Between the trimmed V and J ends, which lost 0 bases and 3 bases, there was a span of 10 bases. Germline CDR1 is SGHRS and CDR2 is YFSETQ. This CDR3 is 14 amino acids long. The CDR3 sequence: CASSLALGGYEQYF. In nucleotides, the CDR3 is TGCGCCAGCAGCTTGGCCCTGGGGGGCTACGAGCAGTACTTC.

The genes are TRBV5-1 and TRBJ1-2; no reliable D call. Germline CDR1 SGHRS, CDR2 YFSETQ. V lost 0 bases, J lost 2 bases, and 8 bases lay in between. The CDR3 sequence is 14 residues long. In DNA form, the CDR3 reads TGCGCCAGCAGCTTGGACGGGAAAAACTATGGCTACACCTTC. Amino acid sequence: CASSLDGKNYGYTF.

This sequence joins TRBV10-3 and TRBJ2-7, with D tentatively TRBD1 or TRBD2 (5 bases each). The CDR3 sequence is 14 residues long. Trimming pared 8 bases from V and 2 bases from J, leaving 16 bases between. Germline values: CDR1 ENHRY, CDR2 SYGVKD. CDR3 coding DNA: TGTGCCATCGGGGGACCGCTATACCCCTACGAGCAGTACTTC. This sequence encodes CAIGGPLYPYEQYF.

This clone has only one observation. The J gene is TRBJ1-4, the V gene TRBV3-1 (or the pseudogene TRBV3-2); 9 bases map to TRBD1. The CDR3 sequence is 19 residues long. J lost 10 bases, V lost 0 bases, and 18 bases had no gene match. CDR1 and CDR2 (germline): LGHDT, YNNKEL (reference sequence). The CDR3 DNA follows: TGTGCCAGCAGCCAAGAGAATCCCACCGGAGGGACAGGGTGGAGAAAACTGTTTTTT. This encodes CASSQENPTGGTGWRKLFF.

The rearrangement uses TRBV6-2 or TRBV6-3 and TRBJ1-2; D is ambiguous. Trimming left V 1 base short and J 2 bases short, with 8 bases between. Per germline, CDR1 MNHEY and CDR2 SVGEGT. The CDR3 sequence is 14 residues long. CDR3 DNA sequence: TGTGCCAGCAGTTACTACCCAGAAAACTATGGCTACACCTTC. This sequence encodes CASSYYPENYGYTF.

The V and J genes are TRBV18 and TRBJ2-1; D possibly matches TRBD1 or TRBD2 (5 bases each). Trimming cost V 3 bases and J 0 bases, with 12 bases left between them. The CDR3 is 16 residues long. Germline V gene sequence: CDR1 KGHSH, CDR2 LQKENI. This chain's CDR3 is CASSPLGPRSYNEQFF. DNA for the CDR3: TGTGCCAGCTCACCCCTGGGACCCCGCTCCTACAATGAGCAGTTCTTC. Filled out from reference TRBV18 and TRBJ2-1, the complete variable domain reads NAGVMQNPRHLVRRRGQEARLRCSPMKGHSHVYWYRQLPEEGLKFMVYLQKENIIDESGMPKERFSAEFPKEGPSILRIQQVVRGDSAAYFCASSPLGPRSYNEQFFGPGTRLTVL.

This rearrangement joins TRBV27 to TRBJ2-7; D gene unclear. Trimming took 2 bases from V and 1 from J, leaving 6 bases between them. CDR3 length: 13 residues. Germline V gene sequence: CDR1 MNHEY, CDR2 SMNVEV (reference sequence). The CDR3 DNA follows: TGTGCCAGCAGTTTAGGGATTTCCTACGAGCAGTACTTC. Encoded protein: CASSLGISYEQYF.

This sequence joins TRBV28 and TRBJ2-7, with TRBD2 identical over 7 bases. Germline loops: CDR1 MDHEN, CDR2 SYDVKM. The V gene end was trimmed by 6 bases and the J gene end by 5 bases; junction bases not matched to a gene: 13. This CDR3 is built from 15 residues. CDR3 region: CASSPPPGGVNEQYF. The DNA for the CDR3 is TGTGCCAGCAGCCCTCCCCCGGGGGGAGTGAACGAGCAGTACTTC. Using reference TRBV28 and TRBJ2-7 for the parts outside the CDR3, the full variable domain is DVKVTQSSRYLVKRTGEKVFLECVQDMDHENMFWYRQDPGLGLRLIYFSYDVKMKEKGDIPEGYSVSREKKERFSLILESASTNQTSMYLCASSPPPGGVNEQYFGPGTRLTVT.

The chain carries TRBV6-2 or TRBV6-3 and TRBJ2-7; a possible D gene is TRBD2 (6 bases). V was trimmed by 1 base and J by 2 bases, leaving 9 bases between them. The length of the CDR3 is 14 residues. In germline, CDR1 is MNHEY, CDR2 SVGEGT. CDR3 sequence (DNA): TGTGCCAGCAGTTACTACGAGCGGGCCTACGAGCAGTACTTC. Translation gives CASSYYERAYEQYF.

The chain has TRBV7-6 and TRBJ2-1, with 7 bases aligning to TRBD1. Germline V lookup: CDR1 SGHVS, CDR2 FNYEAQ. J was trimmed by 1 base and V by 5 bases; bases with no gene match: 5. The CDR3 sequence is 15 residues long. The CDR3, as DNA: TGTGCCAGCAGCCTCACGGGACAGTCCTACAATGAGCAGTTCTTC. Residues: CASSLTGQSYNEQFF. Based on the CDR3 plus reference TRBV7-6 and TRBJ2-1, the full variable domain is GAGVSQSPRYKVTKRGQDVALRCDPISGHVSLYWYRQALGQGPEFLTYFNYEAQQDKSGLPNDRFSAERPEGSISTLTIQRTEQRDSAMYRCASSLTGQSYNEQFFGPGTRLTVL.

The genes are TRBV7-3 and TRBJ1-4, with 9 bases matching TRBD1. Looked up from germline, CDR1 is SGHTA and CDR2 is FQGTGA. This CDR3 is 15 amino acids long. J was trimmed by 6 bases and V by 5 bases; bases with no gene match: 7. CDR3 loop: CASSPSGTGHEKLFF. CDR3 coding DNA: TGTGCCAGCAGCCCCTCCGGGACAGGGCATGAAAAACTGTTTTTT.

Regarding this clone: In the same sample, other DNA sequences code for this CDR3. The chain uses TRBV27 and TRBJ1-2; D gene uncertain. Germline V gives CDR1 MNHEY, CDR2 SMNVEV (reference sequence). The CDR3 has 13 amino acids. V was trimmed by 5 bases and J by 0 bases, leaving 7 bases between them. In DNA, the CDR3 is TGTGCCAGCAGTCTGCGAGCTAACTATGGCTACACCTTC. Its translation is CASSLRANYGYTF.

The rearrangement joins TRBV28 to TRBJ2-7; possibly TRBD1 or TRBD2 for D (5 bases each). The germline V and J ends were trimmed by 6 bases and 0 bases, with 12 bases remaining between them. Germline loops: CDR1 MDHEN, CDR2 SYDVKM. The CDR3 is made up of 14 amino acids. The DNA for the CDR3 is TGTGCCAGCAGGGGGACGGAGAGCTCCTACGAGCAGTACTTC. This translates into CASRGTESSYEQYF.

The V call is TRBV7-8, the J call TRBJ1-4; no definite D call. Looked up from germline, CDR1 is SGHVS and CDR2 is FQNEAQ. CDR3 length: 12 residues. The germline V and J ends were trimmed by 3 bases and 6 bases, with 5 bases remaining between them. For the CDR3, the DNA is TGTGCCAGCAGCTTCATTTATGAAAAACTGTTTTTT. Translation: CASSFIYEKLFF. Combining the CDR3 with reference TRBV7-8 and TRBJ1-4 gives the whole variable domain GAGVSQSPRYKVAKRGQDVALRCDPISGHVSLFWYQQALGQGPEFLTYFQNEAQLDKSGLPSDRFFAERPEGSVSTLKIQRTQQEDSAVYLCASSFIYEKLFFGSGTQLSVL.